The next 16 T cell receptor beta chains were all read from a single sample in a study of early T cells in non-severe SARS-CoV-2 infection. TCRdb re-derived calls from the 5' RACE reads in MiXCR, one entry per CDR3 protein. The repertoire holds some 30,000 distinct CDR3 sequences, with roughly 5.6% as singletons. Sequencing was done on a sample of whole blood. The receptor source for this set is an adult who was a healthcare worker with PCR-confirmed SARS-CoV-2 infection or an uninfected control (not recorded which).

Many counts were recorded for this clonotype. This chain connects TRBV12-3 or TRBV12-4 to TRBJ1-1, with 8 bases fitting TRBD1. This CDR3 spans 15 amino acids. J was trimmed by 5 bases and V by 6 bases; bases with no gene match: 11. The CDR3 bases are TGTGCCAGCAGACAGACAGGGGTTGGGGTTACTGAAGCTTTCTTT. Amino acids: CASRQTGVGVTEAFF.

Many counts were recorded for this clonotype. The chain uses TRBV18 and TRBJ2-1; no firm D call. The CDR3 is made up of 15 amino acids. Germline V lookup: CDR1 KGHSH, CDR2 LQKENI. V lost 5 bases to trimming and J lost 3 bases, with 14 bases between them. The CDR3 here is CASSMLGIGYNEQFF. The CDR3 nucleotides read TGTGCCAGCTCAATGTTAGGTATTGGCTACAATGAGCAGTTCTTC.

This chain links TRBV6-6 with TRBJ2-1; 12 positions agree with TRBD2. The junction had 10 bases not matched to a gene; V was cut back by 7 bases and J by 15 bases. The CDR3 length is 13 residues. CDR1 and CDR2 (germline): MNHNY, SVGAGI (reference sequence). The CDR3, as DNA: TGTGCCAGCACCCAGACTAGCGGGAGTCAAAGGTTCTTC. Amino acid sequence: CASTQTSGSQRFF.

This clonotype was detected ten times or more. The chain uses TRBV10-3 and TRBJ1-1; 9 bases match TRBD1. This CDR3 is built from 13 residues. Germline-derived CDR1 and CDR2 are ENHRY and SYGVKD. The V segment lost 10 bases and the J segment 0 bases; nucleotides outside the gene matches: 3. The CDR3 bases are TGTGCCACCCGGGACAGGGTGAACACTGAAGCTTTCTTT. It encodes CATRDRVNTEAFF.

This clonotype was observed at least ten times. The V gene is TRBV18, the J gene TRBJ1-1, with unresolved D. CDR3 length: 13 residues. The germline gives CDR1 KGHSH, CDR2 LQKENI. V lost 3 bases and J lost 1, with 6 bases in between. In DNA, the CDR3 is TGTGCCAGCTCACCGCTGAGGAACACTGAAGCTTTCTTT. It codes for CASSPLRNTEAFF.

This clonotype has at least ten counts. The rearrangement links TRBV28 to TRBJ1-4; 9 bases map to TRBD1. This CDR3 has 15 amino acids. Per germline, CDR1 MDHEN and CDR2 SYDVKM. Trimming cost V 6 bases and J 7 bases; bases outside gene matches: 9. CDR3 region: CASSLGGQGTEKLFF. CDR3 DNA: TGTGCCAGCAGCCTCGGCGGACAGGGGACTGAAAAACTGTTTTTT. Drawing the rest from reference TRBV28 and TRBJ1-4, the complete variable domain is DVKVTQSSRYLVKRTGEKVFLECVQDMDHENMFWYRQDPGLGLRLIYFSYDVKMKEKGDIPEGYSVSREKKERFSLILESASTNQTSMYLCASSLGGQGTEKLFFGSGTQLSVL.

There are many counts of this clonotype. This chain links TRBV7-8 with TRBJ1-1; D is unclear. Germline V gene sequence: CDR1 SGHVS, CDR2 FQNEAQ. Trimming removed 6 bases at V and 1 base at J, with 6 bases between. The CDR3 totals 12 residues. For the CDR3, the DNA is TGTGCCAGCAGTCGTTCGAACACTGAAGCTTTCTTT. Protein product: CASSRSNTEAFF.

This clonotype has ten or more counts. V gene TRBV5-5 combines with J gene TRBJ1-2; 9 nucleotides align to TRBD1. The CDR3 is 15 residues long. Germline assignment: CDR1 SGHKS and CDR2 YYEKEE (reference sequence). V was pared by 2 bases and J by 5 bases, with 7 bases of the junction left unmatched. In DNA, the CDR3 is TGTGCCAGCAGCTTCGGACAGGGGTTAGAGTATGGCTACACCTTC. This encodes CASSFGQGLEYGYTF. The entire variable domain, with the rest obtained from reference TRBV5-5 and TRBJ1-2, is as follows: DAGVTQSPTHLIKTRGQQVTLRCSPISGHKSVSWYQQVLGQGPQFIFQYYEKEERGRGNFPDRFSARQFPNYSSELNVNALLLGDSALYLCASSFGQGLEYGYTFGSGTRLTVV.

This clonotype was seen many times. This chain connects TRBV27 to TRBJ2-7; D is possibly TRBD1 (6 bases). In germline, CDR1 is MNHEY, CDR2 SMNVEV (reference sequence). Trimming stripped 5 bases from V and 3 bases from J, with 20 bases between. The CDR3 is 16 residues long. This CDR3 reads CASSLPWQGPDYEQYF. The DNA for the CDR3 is TGTGCCAGCAGTCTCCCCTGGCAGGGGCCGGACTACGAGCAGTACTTC.

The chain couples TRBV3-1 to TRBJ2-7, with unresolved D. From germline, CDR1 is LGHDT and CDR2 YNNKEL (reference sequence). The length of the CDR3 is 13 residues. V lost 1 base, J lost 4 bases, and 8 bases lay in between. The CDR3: CASSQGVRYEQYF. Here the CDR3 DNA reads TGTGCCAGCAGCCAAGGCGTCCGGTACGAGCAGTACTTC.

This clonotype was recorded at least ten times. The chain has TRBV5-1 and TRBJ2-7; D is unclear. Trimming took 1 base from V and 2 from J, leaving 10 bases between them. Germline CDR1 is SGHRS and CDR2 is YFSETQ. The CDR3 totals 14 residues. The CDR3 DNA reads TGCGCCAGCAGCTTGACTGGAACCGCCTACGAGCAGTACTTC. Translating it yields CASSLTGTAYEQYF.

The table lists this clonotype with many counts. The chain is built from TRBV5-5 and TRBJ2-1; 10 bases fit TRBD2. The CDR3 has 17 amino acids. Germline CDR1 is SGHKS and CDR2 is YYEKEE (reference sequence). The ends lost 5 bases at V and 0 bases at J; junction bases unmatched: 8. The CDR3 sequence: CASSSRLAGVSYNEQFF. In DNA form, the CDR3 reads TGTGCCAGCAGTTCCCGCCTAGCGGGAGTCTCCTACAATGAGCAGTTCTTC.

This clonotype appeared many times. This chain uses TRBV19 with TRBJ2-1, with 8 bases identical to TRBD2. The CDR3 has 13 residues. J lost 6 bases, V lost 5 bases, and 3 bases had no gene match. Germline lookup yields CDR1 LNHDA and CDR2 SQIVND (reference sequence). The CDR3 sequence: CASSVSGSNEQFF. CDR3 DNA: TGTGCCAGTAGTGTAAGCGGGAGCAATGAGCAGTTCTTC.

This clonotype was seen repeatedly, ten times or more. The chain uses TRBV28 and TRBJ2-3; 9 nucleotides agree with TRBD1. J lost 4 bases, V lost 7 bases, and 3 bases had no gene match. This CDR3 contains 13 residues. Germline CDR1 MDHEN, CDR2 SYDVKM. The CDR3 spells CASIQGAADTQYF. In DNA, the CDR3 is TGTGCCAGCATACAGGGGGCGGCAGATACGCAGTATTTT.

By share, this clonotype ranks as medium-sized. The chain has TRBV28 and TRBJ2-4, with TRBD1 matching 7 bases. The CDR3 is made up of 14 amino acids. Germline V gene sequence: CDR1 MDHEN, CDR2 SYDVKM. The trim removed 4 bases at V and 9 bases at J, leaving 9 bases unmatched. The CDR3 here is CASSSAGTVAIQYF. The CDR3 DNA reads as TGTGCCAGCAGTTCCGCCGGGACAGTGGCCATTCAGTACTTC.

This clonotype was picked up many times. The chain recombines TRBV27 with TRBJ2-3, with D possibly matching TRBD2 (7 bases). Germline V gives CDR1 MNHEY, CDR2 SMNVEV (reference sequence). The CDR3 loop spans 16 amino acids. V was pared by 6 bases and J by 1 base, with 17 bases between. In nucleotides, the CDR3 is TGTGCCAGCAGGAGGATGGGGGCGGGAGGCACAGATACGCAGTATTTT. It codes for CASRRMGAGGTDTQYF.